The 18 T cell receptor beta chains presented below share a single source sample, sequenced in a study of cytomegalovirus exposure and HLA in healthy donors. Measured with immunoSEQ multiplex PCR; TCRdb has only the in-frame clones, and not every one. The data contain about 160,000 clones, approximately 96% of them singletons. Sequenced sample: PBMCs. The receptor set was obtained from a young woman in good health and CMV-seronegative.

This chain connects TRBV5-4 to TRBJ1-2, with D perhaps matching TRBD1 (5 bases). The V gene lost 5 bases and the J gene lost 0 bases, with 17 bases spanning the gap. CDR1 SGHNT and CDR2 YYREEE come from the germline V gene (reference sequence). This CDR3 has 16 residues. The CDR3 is CASRSLHRTSNYGYTF. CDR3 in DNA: TGTGCCAGCAGATCGCTTCACAGGACCTCTAACTATGGCTACACCTTC.

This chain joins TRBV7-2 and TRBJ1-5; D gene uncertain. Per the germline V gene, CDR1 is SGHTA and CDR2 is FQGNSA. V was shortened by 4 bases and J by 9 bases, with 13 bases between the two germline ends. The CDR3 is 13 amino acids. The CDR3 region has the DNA TGTGCCAGCAGCTCCACCACCTCGGGGCCCCAGCATTTT. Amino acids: CASSSTTSGPQHF. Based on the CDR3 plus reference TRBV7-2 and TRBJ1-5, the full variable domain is GAGVSQSPSNKVTEKGKDVELRCDPISGHTALYWYRQSLGQGLEFLIYFQGNSAPDKSGLPSDRFSAERTGGSVSTLTIQRTQQEDSAVYLCASSSTTSGPQHFGDGTRLSIL.

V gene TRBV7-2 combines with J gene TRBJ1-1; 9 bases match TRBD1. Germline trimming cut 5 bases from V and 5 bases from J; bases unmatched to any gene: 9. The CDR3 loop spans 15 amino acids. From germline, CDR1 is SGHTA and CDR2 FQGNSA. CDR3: CASSLRDRGETEAFF. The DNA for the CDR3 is TGTGCCAGCAGCCTAAGAGACAGGGGGGAAACTGAAGCTTTCTTT.

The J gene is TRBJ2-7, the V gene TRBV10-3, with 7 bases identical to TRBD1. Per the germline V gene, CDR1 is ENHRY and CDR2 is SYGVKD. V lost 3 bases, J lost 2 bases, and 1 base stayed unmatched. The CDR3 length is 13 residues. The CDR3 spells CAISEGGPYEQYF. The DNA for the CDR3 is TGTGCCATCAGTGAAGGGGGCCCCTACGAGCAGTACTTC.

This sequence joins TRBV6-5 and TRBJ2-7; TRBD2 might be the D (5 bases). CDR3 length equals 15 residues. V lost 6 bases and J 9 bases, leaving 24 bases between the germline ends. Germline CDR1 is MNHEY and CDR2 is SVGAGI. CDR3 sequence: CASRPVEEVLTGQYF. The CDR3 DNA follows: TGTGCCAGCAGACCTGTGGAGGAGGTTCTAACGGGGCAGTACTTC.

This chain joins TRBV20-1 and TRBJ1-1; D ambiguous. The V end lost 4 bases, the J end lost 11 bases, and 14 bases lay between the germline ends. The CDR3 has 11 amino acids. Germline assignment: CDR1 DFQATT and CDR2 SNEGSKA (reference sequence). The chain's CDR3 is CSAKSDEFAFF. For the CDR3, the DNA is TGCAGTGCTAAAAGCGACGAGTTCGCTTTCTTT.

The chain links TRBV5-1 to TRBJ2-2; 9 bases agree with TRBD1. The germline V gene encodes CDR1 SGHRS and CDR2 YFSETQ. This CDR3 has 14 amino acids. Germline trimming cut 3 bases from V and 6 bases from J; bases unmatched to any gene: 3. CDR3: CASSYGTGPGELFF. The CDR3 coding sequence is TGCGCCAGCAGCTACGGGACAGGGCCCGGGGAGCTGTTTTTT. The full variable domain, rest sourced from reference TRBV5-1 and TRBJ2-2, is KAGVTQTPRYLIKTRGQQVTLSCSPISGHRSVSWYQQTPGQGLQFLFEYFSETQRNKGNFPGRFSGRQFSNSRSEMNVSTLELGDSALYLCASSYGTGPGELFFGEGSRLTVL.

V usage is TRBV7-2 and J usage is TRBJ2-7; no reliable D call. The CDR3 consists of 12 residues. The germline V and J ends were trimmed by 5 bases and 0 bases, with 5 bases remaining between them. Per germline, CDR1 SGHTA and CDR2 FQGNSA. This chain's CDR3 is CASSPFSYEQYF. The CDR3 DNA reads TGTGCCAGCAGCCCTTTCTCCTACGAGCAGTACTTC.

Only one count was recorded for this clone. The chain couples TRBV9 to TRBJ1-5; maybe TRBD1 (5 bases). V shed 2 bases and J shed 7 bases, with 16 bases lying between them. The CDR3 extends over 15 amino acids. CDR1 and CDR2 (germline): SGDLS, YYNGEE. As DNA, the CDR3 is TGTGCCAGCAGCGTCGGGGATGGGGGGGGGCAGCCCCAGCATTTT. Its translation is CASSVGDGGGQPQHF.

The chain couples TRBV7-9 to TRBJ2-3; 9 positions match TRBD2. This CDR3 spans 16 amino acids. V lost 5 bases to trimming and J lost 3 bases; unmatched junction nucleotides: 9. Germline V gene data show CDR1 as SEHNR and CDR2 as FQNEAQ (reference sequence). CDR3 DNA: TGTGCCAGCAGCGGCGGGGGCGGGGGGGCTACAGATACGCAGTATTTT. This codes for CASSGGGGGATDTQYF. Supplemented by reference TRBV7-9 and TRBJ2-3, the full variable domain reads DTGVSQNPRHKITKRGQNVTFRCDPISEHNRLYWYRQTLGQGPEFLTYFQNEAQLEKSRLLSDRFSAERPKGSFSTLEIQRTEQGDSAMYLCASSGGGGGATDTQYFGPGTRLTVL.

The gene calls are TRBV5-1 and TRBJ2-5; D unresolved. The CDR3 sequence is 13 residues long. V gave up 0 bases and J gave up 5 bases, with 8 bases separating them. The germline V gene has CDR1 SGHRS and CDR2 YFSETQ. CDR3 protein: CASSLASRETQYF. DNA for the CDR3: TGCGCCAGCAGCTTGGCAAGTCGGGAGACCCAGTACTTC. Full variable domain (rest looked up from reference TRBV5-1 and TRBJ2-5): KAGVTQTPRYLIKTRGQQVTLSCSPISGHRSVSWYQQTPGQGLQFLFEYFSETQRNKGNFPGRFSGRQFSNSRSEMNVSTLELGDSALYLCASSLASRETQYFGPGTRLLVL.

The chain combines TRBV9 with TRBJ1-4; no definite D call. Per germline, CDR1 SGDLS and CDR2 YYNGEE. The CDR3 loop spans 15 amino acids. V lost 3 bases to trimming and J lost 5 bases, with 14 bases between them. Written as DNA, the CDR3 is TGTGCCAGCAGCGGTGACACCAAGGCGAATGAAAAACTGTTTTTT. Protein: CASSGDTKANEKLFF.

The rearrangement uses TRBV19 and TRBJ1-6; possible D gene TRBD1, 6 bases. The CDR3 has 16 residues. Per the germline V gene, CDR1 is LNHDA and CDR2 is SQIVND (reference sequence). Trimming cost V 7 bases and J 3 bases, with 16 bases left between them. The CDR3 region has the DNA TGTGCCAGTACCATAGGGTCCAGGGGCTATAATTCACCCCTCCACTTT. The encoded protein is CASTIGSRGYNSPLHF.

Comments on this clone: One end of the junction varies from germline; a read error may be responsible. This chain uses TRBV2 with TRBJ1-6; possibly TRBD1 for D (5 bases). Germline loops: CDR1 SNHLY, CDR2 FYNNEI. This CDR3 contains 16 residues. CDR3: CASRRMTEAYNSPLHF. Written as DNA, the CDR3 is TGTGCCAGCAGGAGAATGACAGAGGCCTACAATTCACCCCTCCACTTT.

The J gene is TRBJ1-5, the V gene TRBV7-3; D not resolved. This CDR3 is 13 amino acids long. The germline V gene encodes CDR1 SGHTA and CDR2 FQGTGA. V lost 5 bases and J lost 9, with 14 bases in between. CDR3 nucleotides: TGTGCCAGCAGCCCCCGCTGGAGTTGGCCCCAGCATTTT. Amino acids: CASSPRWSWPQHF.

The DNA for the CDR3 is TGTGCCAGCAGCCAAGATAGGGGGGGGTCCTACAATGAGCAGTTCTTC. Its protein is CASSQDRGGSYNEQFF. The chain carries TRBV4-2 and TRBJ2-1, with D perhaps matching TRBD2 (7 bases). The CDR3 is 16 amino acids. The V gene lost 0 bases and the J gene lost 1 base, with 10 bases spanning the gap. CDR1 and CDR2 (germline): LGHNA, YNFKEQ.

CDR3 region: CASSPTWGGTIGGYTF. The CDR3 region has the DNA TGTGCCAGCAGCCCTACTTGGGGGGGAACTATTGGTGGCTACACCTTC. This chain connects TRBV4-2 to TRBJ1-2; D is perhaps TRBD1 (5 bases). This CDR3 has 16 amino acids. The V gene's germline CDR1 is LGHNA and CDR2 YNFKEQ. Deletions cut 4 bases from V and 7 bases from J, with 22 bases between.

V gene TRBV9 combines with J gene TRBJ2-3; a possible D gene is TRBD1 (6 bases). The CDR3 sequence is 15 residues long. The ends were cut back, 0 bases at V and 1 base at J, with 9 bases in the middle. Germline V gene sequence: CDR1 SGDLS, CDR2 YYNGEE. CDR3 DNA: TGTGCCAGCAGCGTAGGGTGGACAGGCACAGATACGCAGTATTTT. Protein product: CASSVGWTGTDTQYF. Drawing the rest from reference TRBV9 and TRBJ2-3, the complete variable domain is DSGVTQTPKHLITATGQRVTLRCSPRSGDLSVYWYQQSLDQGLQFLIQYYNGEERAKGNILERFSAQQFPDLHSELNLSSLELGDSALYFCASSVGWTGTDTQYFGPGTRLTVL.